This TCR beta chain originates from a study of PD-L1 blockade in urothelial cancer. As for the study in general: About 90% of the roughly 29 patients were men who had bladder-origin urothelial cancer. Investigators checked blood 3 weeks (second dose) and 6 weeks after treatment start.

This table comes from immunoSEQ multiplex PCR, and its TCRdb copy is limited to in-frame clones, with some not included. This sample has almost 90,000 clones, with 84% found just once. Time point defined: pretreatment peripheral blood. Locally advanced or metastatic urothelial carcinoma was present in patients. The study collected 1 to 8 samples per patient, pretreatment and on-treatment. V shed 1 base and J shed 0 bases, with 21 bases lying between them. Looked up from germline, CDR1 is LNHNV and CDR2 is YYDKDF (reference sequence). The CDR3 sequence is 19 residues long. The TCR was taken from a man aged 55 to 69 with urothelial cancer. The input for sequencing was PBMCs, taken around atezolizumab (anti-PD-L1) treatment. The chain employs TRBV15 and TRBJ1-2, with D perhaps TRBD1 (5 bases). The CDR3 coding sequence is TGTGCCACCAGCAGAGGGGAAGGCAGGAGCACAGGATCTAACTATGGCTACACCTTC. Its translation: CATSRGEGRSTGSNYGYTF.